A selection of T cell receptor beta chains follows, all from one sample in a study of control samples from healthy donors and cancer patients. Repertoires were generated with immunoSEQ multiplex PCR, while TCRdb's copy carries only in-frame clones and drops some. In the table there are some 77,000 clones, around nine tenths of which are singletons. The sample consisted of blood. Receptors originate from a woman aged 55-69 years in good health. Each CDR3 is given with its conserved first and last residue. Fields, in order: V gene, clone size, J gene, D gene, CDR3 protein, CDR3 DNA. D genes are given only for firm matches. Clone size is not always given. Where it is, it says once, few, many or a class for expanded clones.

TRBV11-2	.	TRBJ2-3	.	CASSHITGDPDTQYF	TGTGCCAGCAGCCATATCACGGGGGATCCAGATACGCAGTATTTT
TRBV12-5	.	TRBJ2-2	.	CASAQGPRGGELFF	TGTGCTAGTGCCCAGGGGCCGAGAGGCGGGGAGCTGTTTTTT
TRBV19	.	TRBJ1-2	.	CASGHAVLYGYTF	TGTGCCAGCGGACATGCTGTACTATATGGCTACACCTTC
TRBV10-3	.	TRBJ1-2	TRBD1	CAISVTGTGNYGYTF	TGTGCCATCAGTGTCACCGGGACAGGGAACTATGGCTACACCTTC
TRBV7-9	.	TRBJ2-2	.	CASSLQGRNTGELFF	TGTGCCAGCAGCTTACAGGGGAGGAACACCGGGGAGCTGTTTTTT
TRBV19	.	TRBJ2-7	.	CASSTYRDEQYF	TGTGCCAGTAGTACCTACAGGGACGAGCAGTACTTC
TRBV6-4	.	TRBJ2-7	TRBD2	CASSDCRGLAHYEQYF	TGTGCCAGCAGTGACTGTAGGGGACTAGCGCACTACGAGCAGTACTTC
TRBV2	.	TRBJ1-2	TRBD1	CASTGYTGQGAIYYGYTF	TGTGCCAGCACCGGCTACACGGGACAGGGGGCAATATACTATGGCTACACCTTC
TRBV4-3	.	TRBJ1-2	.	CASSQDYQVRRGYTF	TGCGCCAGCAGCCAAGATTACCAGGTACGGCGCGGCTACACCTTC
TRBV5-8	.	TRBJ2-3	.	CASTLPGTDTQYF	TGTGCCAGCACCCTACCTGGGACAGATACGCAGTATTTT
TRBV2	.	TRBJ1-3	TRBD1	CASRRDRGNTIYF	TGTGCCAGCAGGAGGGACAGGGGAAACACCATATATTTT
TRBV30	.	TRBJ1-2	.	CAWAPRGRGYGYTF	TGTGCCTGGGCCCCCCGGGGAAGAGGCTATGGCTACACCTTC
TRBV29-1	.	TRBJ1-2	.	CSVEDYGGGYGYTF	TGCAGCGTTGAAGATTATGGGGGGGGCTATGGCTACACCTTC
TRBV7-6	.	TRBJ1-4	TRBD1	CASSRPAGGGLTNEKLFF	TGTGCCAGCAGCCGCCCAGCAGGGGGCGGATTGACTAATGAAAAACTGTTTTTT
TRBV3-1/TRBV3-2	.	TRBJ1-2	.	CASSRSVQRGYTF	TGTGCCAGCAGCCGTTCCGTTCAGAGGGGCTACACCTTC
TRBV11-3	few	TRBJ2-1	.	CASTLGRGEFF	TGTGCCAGCACCCTGGGTAGGGGAGAGTTCTTC
TRBV5-8	.	TRBJ2-1	TRBD2	CASSLEGLADEQFF	TGTGCCAGCAGCTTGGAGGGGCTAGCGGATGAGCAGTTCTTC
TRBV24-1	.	TRBJ1-1	.	CATSDGGTEAFF	TGTGCCACCAGTGACGGGGGGACTGAAGCTTTCTTT
TRBV4-2	.	TRBJ2-4	.	CASSPSVGGGAKNIQYF	TGTGCCAGCAGCCCGTCCGTCGGAGGGGGGGCCAAAAACATTCAGTACTTC
TRBV15	.	TRBJ2-1	TRBD1	CATSRAGTVGNEQFF	TGTGCCACCAGCAGGGCCGGGACAGTTGGGAATGAGCAGTTCTTC